Sequencing of this TCR beta chain was carried out in a study of cytomegalovirus exposure and HLA in healthy donors. The overall study: Genetic ancestry analysis placed about 76% of the 300 to 500 donors that were genotyped in the Caucasian-associated cluster.

Study-wide findings and caveats: When analyzed later, a missense DCLRE1C variant was found to be linked to TCR beta V- and J-gene trimming. Reported results showed that the classifier diagnosed cytomegalovirus status with high specificity and sensitivity. Segments of the TCR beta V type were, in most cases, productive about 90% or about 30% of the time in an earlier analysis.

In the PCR, 60 Vbeta and 13 Jbeta primers were used. Profiled with immunoSEQ multiplex PCR; TCRdb holds only in-frame clones, not every one. This sample's table has about 49,000 clones. Regarding this clone: Its antigen is unknown.

Sample: PBMCs. This TCR came from a young man in good health and CMV-seropositive.

CDR3 residues: CASSLGGMNTEAFF. The CDR3 region has the DNA TGTGCCAGCAGCTTAGGGGGCATGAACACTGAAGCTTTCTTT. The rearrangement uses TRBV7-3 and TRBJ1-1; possibly TRBD1 for D (6 bases). CDR3 length equals 14 residues. V was shortened by 2 bases and J by 0 bases, with 7 bases between the two germline ends. The germline CDR1 and CDR2 sequences are SGHTA and FQGTGA.